Sequencing of this TCR beta chain was carried out in a study of T cell changes during pregnancy in multiple sclerosis. Measured with immunoSEQ multiplex PCR; TCRdb has only the in-frame clones, and not every one. The table has about 57,000 clones, around 90% seen once. The V and J ends lost 5 bases and 6 bases, in that order; junction bases with no gene match: 1. Germline V gene sequence: CDR1 MNHNS, CDR2 SASEGT. The CDR3 is 13 amino acids. This TCR derives from a female donor with multiple sclerosis, enrolled in a pregnancy study. The input for sequencing was CD4+ T cells from peripheral blood mononuclear cells, taken in the second trimester of pregnancy. The chain recombines TRBV6-1 with TRBJ2-1; TRBD2 matches 10 bases. The CDR3 sequence is CASSPSGGNEQFF. The CDR3, as DNA: TGTGCCAGCAGTCCTAGCGGGGGCAATGAGCAGTTCTTC.